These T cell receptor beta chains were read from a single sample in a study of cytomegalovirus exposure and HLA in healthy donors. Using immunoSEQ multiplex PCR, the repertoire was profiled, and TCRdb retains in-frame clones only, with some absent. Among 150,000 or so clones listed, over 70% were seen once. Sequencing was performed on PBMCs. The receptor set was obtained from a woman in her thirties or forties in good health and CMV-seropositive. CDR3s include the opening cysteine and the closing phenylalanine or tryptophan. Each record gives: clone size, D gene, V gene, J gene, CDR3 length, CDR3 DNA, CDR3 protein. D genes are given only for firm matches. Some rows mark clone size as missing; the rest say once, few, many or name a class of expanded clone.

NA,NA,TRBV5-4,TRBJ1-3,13,TGTGCCAGCAGCCTGGATCAGGGAAACACCATATATTTT,CASSLDQGNTIYF
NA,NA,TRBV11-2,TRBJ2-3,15,TGTGCCAGCAGCACCCACGGGACAAGCACAGATACGCAGTATTTT,CASSTHGTSTDTQYF
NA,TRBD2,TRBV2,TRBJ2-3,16,TGTGCCAGCAGAGGGCGGACTAGCGGGGGTTCCGATACGCAGTATTTT,CASRGRTSGGSDTQYF
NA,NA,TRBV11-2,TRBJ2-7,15,TGTGCCAGCAGCTTAGATCCAACTTCTACCTACGAGCAGTACTTC,CASSLDPTSTYEQYF
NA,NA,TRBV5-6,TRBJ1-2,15,TGTGCCAGCAGCCCCGGGGGGGCGGGCAACTATGGCTACACCTTC,CASSPGGAGNYGYTF
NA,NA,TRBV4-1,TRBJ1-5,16,TGCGCCAGCAGCGCGCTCACGGACAGTCTAAGGCAGCCCCAGCATTTT,CASSALTDSLRQPQHF
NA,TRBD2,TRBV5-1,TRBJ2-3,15,TGCGCCAGCAGCTTGGTGGCTAGCGGGACAGATACGCAGTATTTT,CASSLVASGTDTQYF
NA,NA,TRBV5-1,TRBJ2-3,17,TGCGCCAGCAGCCCCGGACTGGGGGCGCTTGGCACAGATACGCAGTATTTT,CASSPGLGALGTDTQYF
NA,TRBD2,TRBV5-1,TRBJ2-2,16,TGCGCCAGCAGCTTCAGCGGGGGGCCGAACACCGGGGAGCTGTTTTTT,CASSFSGGPNTGELFF
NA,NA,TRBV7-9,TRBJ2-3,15,TGTGCCAGCAGCTTCCAGGGGCTTAGCACAGATACGCAGTATTTT,CASSFQGLSTDTQYF
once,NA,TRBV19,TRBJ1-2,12,TGTGCCAGTAGTGAGGGGGGGCTCGGCTACACCTTC,CASSEGGLGYTF
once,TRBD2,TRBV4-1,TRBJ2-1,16,TGCGCCAGCAGCCAAGATAGACTAGCGGTGCAGGGGGAGCAGTTCTTC,CASSQDRLAVQGEQFF
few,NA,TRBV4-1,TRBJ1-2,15,TGCGCCAGCAGCCCCAACTCTCAGGATAACTATGGCTACACCTTC,CASSPNSQDNYGYTF
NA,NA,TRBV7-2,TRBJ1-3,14,TGTGCCAGCAGCAGACAGGCCTCTGGAAACACCATATATTTT,CASSRQASGNTIYF
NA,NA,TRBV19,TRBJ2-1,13,TGTGCCAGTAGACAAGAAGCGAGGTCCGAGCAGTTCTTC,CASRQEARSEQFF
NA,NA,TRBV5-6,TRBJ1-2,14,TGTGCCAGCAGCTTCGGGGGGCAGGAGTATGGCTACACCTTC,CASSFGGQEYGYTF
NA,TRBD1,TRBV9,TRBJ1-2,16,TGTGCCAGCAGCCTACGGACAGGGACAGCTAACTATGGCTACACCTTC,CASSLRTGTANYGYTF
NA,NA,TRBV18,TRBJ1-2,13,TGTGCCAGCTCACCCGACAGCCACCGGGGCTACACCTTC,CASSPDSHRGYTF
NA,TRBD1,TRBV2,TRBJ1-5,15,TGTGCCAGCAGGGCAGGGACAGATTTCAATCAGCCCCAGCATTTT,CASRAGTDFNQPQHF
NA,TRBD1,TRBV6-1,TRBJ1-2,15,TGTGCCAGCAGGCTAAACAGGGGAAGCTACTATGGCTACACCTTC,CASRLNRGSYYGYTF
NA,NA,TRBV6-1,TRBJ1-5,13,TGTGCCAGCAGTGAGTACAACAATCAGCCCCAGCATTTT,CASSEYNNQPQHF
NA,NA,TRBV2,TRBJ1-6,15,TGTGCCAGCAGCCCCATGGCACGTATTAATTCACCCCTCCACTTT,CASSPMARINSPLHF
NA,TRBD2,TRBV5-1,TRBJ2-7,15,TGCGCCAGCAGCTCACCGGGGACTAGCGGCTACGAGCAGTACTTC,CASSSPGTSGYEQYF
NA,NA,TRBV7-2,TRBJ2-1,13,TGTGCCAGCAGCTTAGCGTTAAAAAATGAGCAGTTCTTC,CASSLALKNEQFF
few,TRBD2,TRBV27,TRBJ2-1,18,TGTGCCAGCAGTTTATTGTCCCCATCCAGCGGGGCGACCAATGAGCAGTTCTTC,CASSLLSPSSGATNEQFF
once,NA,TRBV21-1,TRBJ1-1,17,TGTGCCAGCGGACAGAGCCCTGGAGCGGTTATGAACACTGAAGCTTTCTTT,CASGQSPGAVMNTEAFF
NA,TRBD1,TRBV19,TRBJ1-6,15,TGTGCCAGTAGTATCGGCCAGGGGGGCCAGTCACCCCTCCACTTT,CASSIGQGGQSPLHF
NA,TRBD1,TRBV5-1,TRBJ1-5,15,TGCGCCAGCAGCTTGGACAGGGGGCTGGGGCAGCCCCAGCATTTT,CASSLDRGLGQPQHF
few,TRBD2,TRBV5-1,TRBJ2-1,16,TGCGCCAGCAGCGGGGAAGGCCTAGCGGGGCGCAATGAGCAGTTCTTC,CASSGEGLAGRNEQFF
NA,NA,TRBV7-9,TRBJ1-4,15,TGTGCCAGCAGCTTAATCCTTGCAACTAATGAAAAACTGTTTTTT,CASSLILATNEKLFF
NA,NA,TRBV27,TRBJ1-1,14,TGTGCCAGCAGTCCCGTTATTTCGAGCACTGAAGCTTTCTTT,CASSPVISSTEAFF
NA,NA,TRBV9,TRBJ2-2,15,TGTGCCAGCAGCGTAGGTTCCAGGGGCTCCGGGGAGCTGTTTTTT,CASSVGSRGSGELFF
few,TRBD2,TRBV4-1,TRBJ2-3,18,TGCGCCAGCAGCCAATATCGACTAGCGGGGACTAGCACAGATACGCAGTATTTT,CASSQYRLAGTSTDTQYF
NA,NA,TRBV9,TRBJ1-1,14,TGTGCCAGCAGCGGAGGTCTTCCGAACACTGAAGCTTTCTTT,CASSGGLPNTEAFF
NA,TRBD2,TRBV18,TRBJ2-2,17,TGTGCCAGCTCACAACTAGCGGGGGGCCAGAACACCGGGGAGCTGTTTTTT,CASSQLAGGQNTGELFF
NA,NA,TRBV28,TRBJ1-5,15,TGTGCCAGCACCCAAGGCGGGGCCAGCAATCAGCCCCAGCATTTT,CASTQGGASNQPQHF
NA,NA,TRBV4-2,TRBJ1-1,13,TGTGCCAGCAGTCTGACAGTTTCCACTGAAGCTTTCTTT,CASSLTVSTEAFF
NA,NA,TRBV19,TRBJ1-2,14,TGTGCCAGTAGTCCCCGGGCGGGGTTTGAGGGCTACACCTTC,CASSPRAGFEGYTF
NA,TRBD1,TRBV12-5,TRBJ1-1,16,TGTGCTAGTGGTTGGGGGACAGGGGGCGTTGGCACTGAAGCTTTCTTT,CASGWGTGGVGTEAFF
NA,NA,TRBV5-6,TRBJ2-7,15,TGTGCCAGCAGCTTTGGGACACAAGCCTCCTACGAGCAGTACTTC,CASSFGTQASYEQYF
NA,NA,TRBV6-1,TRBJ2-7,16,TGTGCCAGCAGTGAGTTATATGGGCCCAGCTCCTACGAGCAGTACTTC,CASSELYGPSSYEQYF
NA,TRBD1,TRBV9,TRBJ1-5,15,TGTGCCAGCAGCGTAGGCGGACAGGGCGGCCAGCCCCAGCATTTT,CASSVGGQGGQPQHF
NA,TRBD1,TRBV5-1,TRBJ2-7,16,TGCGCCAGCAGCTCATACGTTGACAGGGGGATCTACGAGCAGTACTTC,CASSSYVDRGIYEQYF
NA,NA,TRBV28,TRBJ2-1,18,TGTGCCAGCAGTCCAAGGGGTACCTTGTTTTTAGATCACCTAGAGCAGTTCTTC,CASSPRGTLFLDHLEQFF
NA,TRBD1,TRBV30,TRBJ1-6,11,TGTGCCTGGACTGGAGACAGGGGCCTCCACTTT,CAWTGDRGLHF
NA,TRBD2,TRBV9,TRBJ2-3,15,TGTGCCAGCAGCGTAGAGGGCGGGGGGGTTGGTACGCAGTATTTT,CASSVEGGGVGTQYF
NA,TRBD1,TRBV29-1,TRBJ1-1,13,TGCAGCGTAAAAAACAGGGGGGGAACTGAAGCTTTCTTT,CSVKNRGGTEAFF
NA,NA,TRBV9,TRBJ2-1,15,TGTGCCAGCAGCGTAGTAGGGGACACCTACAATGAGCAGTTCTTC,CASSVVGDTYNEQFF